These 28 T cell receptor beta chains share one sample of origin, sequenced in a study of spatial heterogeneity in lung cancer. The sample's time point: sample taken at primary tumor resection. Sequencing was performed on whole RNA extracted from tumor and nontumor lung tissue, or from frozen PBMC, and the material was left unsorted. TCRdb re-called the 5' RACE reads with MiXCR, one entry per CDR3 protein. The repertoire consists of roughly 10,000 distinct CDR3 sequences, with 3% to 4% occurring once and the leading ten covering approximately 55%. Sample: PBMCs, taken at surgery. These receptor sequences come from a female donor with early-stage non-small cell lung cancer.

This clonotype has ten or more counts. Being off target in a library aimed at alpha chains, this beta chain has a size of little meaning. The chain joins TRBV13 to TRBJ1-2, with D unresolved. Germline V CDR1 and CDR2: PRHDT, FYEKMQ (reference sequence). The CDR3 contains 13 residues. Trimming left V 2 bases short and J 7 bases short, with 11 bases between. CDR3 in amino acids: CASSLFSGSGYTF. The CDR3 nucleotides read TGTGCCAGCAGCTTATTTTCGGGGTCTGGCTACACCTTC.

This clonotype was seen many times. This beta chain lies outside the target of a library built for alpha chains; its clone size means little. The CDR3 sequence: CASSEVSPDTQYF. In DNA form, the CDR3 reads TGTGCCAGCAGTGAAGTATCCCCCGATACGCAGTATTTT. The chain links TRBV2 to TRBJ2-3; D uncertain. V was trimmed by 1 base and J by 6 bases, leaving 8 bases between them. CDR3 size: 13 residues. Germline V CDR1 and CDR2: SNHLY, FYNNEI.

A remark on this clonotype: Little can be read into the size of this beta chain, an off-target read in a library designed for alpha chains. The chain recombines TRBV12-3 or TRBV12-4 with TRBJ2-2, with D unclear. The CDR3 sequence is 11 residues long. V was clipped by 5 bases and J by 7 bases, with 5 bases between them. The CDR3 DNA is TGTGCCAGCAGTATTTACGGGGAGCTGTTTTTT. Amino acids: CASSIYGELFF.

This clonotype was recorded many times. Because this beta chain is a stray read in a library intended to capture alpha chains, its abundance should not be given much weight. The chain couples TRBV29-1 to TRBJ1-6; possibly TRBD1 for D (5 bases). Germline CDR1 and CDR2: SQVTM and ANQGSEA. Trimming removed 3 bases at V and 0 bases at J, with 9 bases between. The CDR3 contains 15 residues. CDR3 in amino acids: CSVEGGSSYNSPLHF. The CDR3 nucleotides are TGCAGCGTTGAGGGGGGGAGCTCCTATAATTCACCCCTCCACTTT.

This clonotype was found many times. This beta chain is off target for a library built for alpha chains, so its abundance means little. The chain joins TRBV4-3 to TRBJ1-1, with 8 bases identical to TRBD1. CDR3 length: 18 amino acids. The J segment lost 2 bases and the V segment lost 0 bases, leaving 11 bases of the junction unmatched. Germline values: CDR1 LGHNA, CDR2 YSLEER. The CDR3 here is CASSQERQGAVANTEAFF. Here the CDR3 DNA reads TGCGCCAGCAGCCAAGAAAGGCAGGGGGCTGTCGCAAACACTGAAGCTTTCTTT.

For this clonotype: This beta chain is a stray sequence in a library constructed for alpha chains; its clone size is not meaningful. The gene calls are TRBV18 and TRBJ1-2; 8 nucleotides line up with TRBD1. Germline CDR1 and CDR2: KGHSH and LQKENI. The CDR3 has 14 amino acids. With V trimmed by 6 bases and J by 5 bases, 8 bases remained unmatched. CDR3 loop: CASSPDRGRYGYTF. Written as DNA, the CDR3 is TGTGCCAGCTCGCCTGACAGGGGTCGGTATGGCTACACCTTC.

This clonotype occurred many times. The size of this beta chain means little, since it is a stray read in a library made for alpha chains. V usage is TRBV7-9 and J usage is TRBJ1-4, with D unclear. The V and J ends lost 0 bases and 2 bases respectively, with 7 bases between them. The CDR3 length is 15 residues. Germline V gene sequence: CDR1 SEHNR, CDR2 FQNEAQ (reference sequence). CDR3: CASSLAVQTNEKLFF. The CDR3 DNA follows: TGTGCCAGCAGCTTAGCGGTGCAGACTAATGAAAAACTGTTTTTT.

Many counts were recorded for this clonotype. In a library made to pick up alpha chains, this beta chain is a stray read with a size that means little. V and J are TRBV10-3 and TRBJ2-7; 8 bases line up with TRBD2. CDR1 and CDR2 (germline): ENHRY, SYGVKD. V trimming: 10 bases; J trimming: 3 bases; junction bases outside the gene matches: 14. The CDR3 loop spans 15 amino acids. CDR3: CATTPGGLNIYEQYF. The DNA for the CDR3 is TGTGCCACAACCCCGGGAGGGTTGAATATCTACGAGCAGTACTTC.

A remark on this clonotype: For a library built for alpha chains, this beta chain is a stray read; little rests on its size. The chain couples TRBV19 to TRBJ2-7; perhaps TRBD2 as D (6 bases). The V and J ends lost 4 bases and 6 bases respectively, with 13 bases between them. CDR1 and CDR2 from the germline V gene are LNHDA and SQIVND (reference sequence). This CDR3 region has 13 residues. CDR3 loop: CASSTLQGGEQYF. CDR3 coding DNA: TGTGCCAGTAGTACACTTCAGGGAGGCGAGCAGTACTTC. Together with reference TRBV19 and TRBJ2-7, the CDR3 gives the full variable domain: DGGITQSPKYLFRKEGQNVTLSCEQNLNHDAMYWYRQDPGQGLRLIYYSQIVNDFQKGDIAEGYSVSREKKESFPLTVTSAQKNPTAFYLCASSTLQGGEQYFGPGTRLTVT.

This clonotype was picked up many times. The size of this beta chain means little, since it is a stray read in a library made for alpha chains. The V call is TRBV7-9, the J call TRBJ2-3, with a tentative D call TRBD2 (6 bases). CDR3 length: 13 residues. V gave up 8 bases and J gave up 0 bases, with 9 bases separating them. Per the germline V gene, CDR1 is SEHNR and CDR2 is FQNEAQ (reference sequence). CDR3 bases: TGTGCCAGCGGTCTAGCGAGCACAGATACGCAGTATTTT. It codes for CASGLASTDTQYF.

This clonotype has ten or more counts. This beta chain appears as a stray read in a library generated for alpha chains; its size is not informative. The rearrangement uses TRBV29-1 and TRBJ2-7, with D perhaps matching TRBD2 (6 bases). CDR3 size: 15 residues. Trimming removed 1 base from V and 5 bases from J, with 18 bases in between. Germline V gene lookup returns CDR1 SQVTM and CDR2 ANQGSEA. The CDR3 DNA reads TGCAGCGTTGAAGTGACCGGGACTCGGAGGGACGAGCAGTACTTC. Amino acid sequence: CSVEVTGTRRDEQYF.

This clonotype was found many times. Because the library targeted alpha chains, this beta chain is an off-target read whose size means little. The chain links TRBV10-3 to TRBJ2-3; the D is unclear. Trimming pared 6 bases from V and 0 bases from J, leaving 10 bases between. Germline CDR1 and CDR2: ENHRY and SYGVKD. The CDR3 runs 14 residues. Here the CDR3 reads CAIRDIASTDTQYF. The CDR3 DNA is TGTGCCATCAGGGATATCGCTAGCACAGATACGCAGTATTTT.

This clonotype showed up many times. This beta chain represents an off-target read in a library built for alpha chains; its size is of limited meaning. J is TRBJ1-4 and V is TRBV4-2; possibly TRBD1 for D (5 bases). Germline values: CDR1 LGHNA, CDR2 YNFKEQ. The CDR3 spans 15 residues. V was clipped by 4 bases and J by 8 bases, with 17 bases between them. The CDR3 DNA reads TGTGCCAGCAGCCGGCAGGGTGGGATTGACGAAAAACTGTTTTTT. This gives the protein CASSRQGGIDEKLFF.

This clonotype appeared many times. With the library built for alpha chains, this beta chain is off target and its frequency is not meaningful. This chain links TRBV20-1 with TRBJ2-5; TRBD2 matches at 9 bases. This CDR3 is built from 14 residues. From germline, CDR1 is DFQATT and CDR2 SNEGSKA (reference sequence). V lost 6 bases, J lost 7 bases, and 12 bases stayed unmatched. DNA of the CDR3: TGCAGTGCCACTTCCCGGACTAGCGAAGGGACCCAGTACTTC. This encodes CSATSRTSEGTQYF.

This clonotype was detected many times. As an off-target read in a library built for alpha chains, this beta chain has a frequency of little significance. The chain recombines TRBV11-1 with TRBJ2-7; 7 nucleotides line up with TRBD1. The CDR3 consists of 14 residues. Losses at the gene ends were 6 bases for V and 1 base for J; bases not matched to a gene: 6. The V gene's germline CDR1 is SGHAT and CDR2 FQDESV (reference sequence). Here the CDR3 DNA reads TGTGCCAGCAGTTCTCAACAGGGGTCCTACGAGCAGTACTTC. Translating gives CASSSQQGSYEQYF.

This clonotype has at least ten counts. This beta chain is a stray read from a library made for alpha chains; its abundance is not meaningful. V gene TRBV20-1 combines with J gene TRBJ2-1, with 11 positions matching TRBD2. Germline CDR1 reads DFQATT; CDR2 reads SNEGSKA (reference sequence). There are 16 residues in the CDR3. Unmatched junction bases numbered 10, after V lost 1 base and J lost 8 bases. The CDR3 region is CSARGGTSGRGDEQFF. The CDR3 nucleotides are TGCAGTGCTAGAGGGGGCACTAGCGGGAGAGGTGATGAGCAGTTCTTC.

This clonotype was counted a few times. This beta chain is a stray read from a library made for alpha chains; its abundance is not meaningful. CDR3 DNA sequence: TGTGCCAGTAGTGGGACTGTTCCCTACGAGCAGTACTTC. Protein: CASSGTVPYEQYF. The chain is built from TRBV19 and TRBJ2-7; TRBD2 might be the D (6 bases). From germline, CDR1 is LNHDA and CDR2 SQIVND (reference sequence). V lost 5 bases and J lost 2, with 10 bases in between. The CDR3 is made up of 13 amino acids.

A remark on this clonotype: This beta chain appears as a stray read in a library generated for alpha chains; its size is not informative. V usage is TRBV6-5 and J usage is TRBJ2-7; no definite D call. V was shortened by 8 bases and J by 5 bases, with 16 bases between the two germline ends. The CDR3 is 13 residues long. Per germline, CDR1 MNHEY and CDR2 SVGAGI. For the CDR3, the DNA is TGTGCCAGCCAGCGCCCCACCACTAACGAGCAGTACTTC. It specifies CASQRPTTNEQYF.

By sample fraction, this clonotype is medium-sized. In a library made to pick up alpha chains, this beta chain is a stray read with a size that means little. This rearrangement joins TRBV6-6 to TRBJ2-2, with 10 bases identical to TRBD2. V lost 2 bases and J lost 4; bases outside the gene matches: 4. The length of the CDR3 is 16 residues. Germline V gives CDR1 MNHNY, CDR2 SVGAGI (reference sequence). The CDR3 nucleotides are TGTGCCAGCAGTTACCTGAGACTAGCGGGCACCGGGGAGCTGTTTTTT. Protein product: CASSYLRLAGTGELFF.

Ten or more counts support this clonotype. Found in a library prepared for alpha chains, this beta chain is an off-target read, and its abundance has little meaning. The V and J genes are TRBV6-6 and TRBJ2-3, with a weak D call TRBD2 (6 bases). Germline V gene lookup returns CDR1 MNHNY and CDR2 SVGAGI (reference sequence). V lost 5 bases, J lost 0 bases, and 15 bases lay in between. There are 16 residues in the CDR3. The DNA of the CDR3 is TGTGCCAGCAGTAACTTCGGGCTAGCGAGCACAGATACGCAGTATTTT. Its translation: CASSNFGLASTDTQYF.

This clonotype appeared many times. This beta chain appears as a stray read in a library generated for alpha chains; its size is not informative. The chain recombines TRBV11-1 with TRBJ2-3, with 9 bases aligning to TRBD1. This CDR3 has 17 amino acids. Trimming at V came to 5 bases and at J to 3 bases, leaving 12 bases not matched to a gene. CDR1 and CDR2 from the germline V gene are SGHAT and FQDESV (reference sequence). In DNA, the CDR3 is TGTGCCAGCAGCGACGAAACAGGGGGCGCGGGTACAGATACGCAGTATTTT. It is translated as CASSDETGGAGTDTQYF. The full variable domain, with the rest looked up from reference TRBV11-1 and TRBJ2-3, is EAEVAQSPRYKITEKSQAVAFWCDPISGHATLYWYRQILGQGPELLVQFQDESVVDDSQLPKDRFSAERLKGVDSTLKIQPAELGDSAMYLCASSDETGGAGTDTQYFGPGTRLTVL.

In this sample, this clonotype turned up many times. The library was built for alpha chains, so this beta chain is an off-target read and its size means little. The genes are TRBV19 and TRBJ2-7, with no clear D. There are 13 residues in the CDR3. Trimming pared 5 bases from V and 0 bases from J, leaving 8 bases between. CDR1 LNHDA and CDR2 SQIVND come from the germline V gene (reference sequence). CDR3 DNA: TGTGCCAGTAGTCTCCGGGCCTCCTACGAGCAGTACTTC. Encoded protein: CASSLRASYEQYF.

In the case of this clonotype: Being off target in a library aimed at alpha chains, this beta chain has a size of little meaning. V and J are TRBV2 and TRBJ1-2, with 10 bases lining up with TRBD1. Trimming cost V 4 bases and J 0 bases; bases outside gene matches: 5. The germline V gene encodes CDR1 SNHLY and CDR2 FYNNEI. CDR3 length: 16 amino acids. The CDR3 is CASSGLDRGTNYGYTF. CDR3 in DNA: TGTGCCAGCAGTGGATTGGACAGGGGGACTAACTATGGCTACACCTTC.

This clonotype was seen many times. This beta chain slipped into a library made for alpha chains as a stray read, so its size is not meaningful. This rearrangement joins TRBV7-2 to TRBJ2-5; D not certain. Germline CDR1 SGHTA, CDR2 FQGNSA. This CDR3 is 14 amino acids long. Trimming shortened V by 0 bases and J by 1 base, and 6 bases separated the two germline ends. Written as DNA, the CDR3 is TGTGCCAGCAGCTTAGCTCCAGCCCAAGAGACCCAGTACTTC. Translated, it gives CASSLAPAQETQYF.

About this clonotype itself: This beta chain is a stray sequence in a library constructed for alpha chains; its clone size is not meaningful. This CDR3 reads CASSIRTGTNEKLFF. The CDR3 nucleotides are TGTGCCAGTAGTATTCGTACCGGAACGAATGAAAAACTGTTTTTT. J is TRBJ1-4 and V is TRBV19; D is ambiguous. V gave up 3 bases and J gave up 5 bases, with 13 bases separating them. CDR3 length: 15 residues. Germline V gives CDR1 LNHDA, CDR2 SQIVND (reference sequence).

A remark on this clonotype: With the library built for alpha chains, this beta chain is off target and its frequency is not meaningful. CDR3: CASSFGGLPNYGYTF. CDR3 nucleotide sequence: TGTGCCAGCAGTTTTGGAGGGCTTCCTAACTATGGCTACACCTTC. The J gene is TRBJ1-2, the V gene TRBV12-3 or TRBV12-4; no reliable D call. The V gene lost 3 bases and the J gene lost 0 bases, with 11 bases spanning the gap. CDR3 length equals 15 residues.

This clonotype was seen repeatedly, ten times or more. This beta chain was picked up by a library intended for alpha chains and is off target, so its count carries little meaning. The gene calls are TRBV20-1 and TRBJ2-2, with TRBD2 identical over 7 bases. The J segment lost 2 bases and the V segment lost 6 bases, leaving 6 bases of the junction unmatched. CDR1 DFQATT and CDR2 SNEGSKA come from the germline V gene (reference sequence). CDR3 length: 14 amino acids. The CDR3 region has the DNA TGCAGTGCCGGAAGCGGGATTAACACCGGGGAGCTGTTTTTT. Amino acid sequence: CSAGSGINTGELFF.

This clonotype was counted at least ten times. This beta chain was picked up by a library intended for alpha chains and is off target, so its count carries little meaning. This rearrangement joins TRBV28 to TRBJ1-2, with TRBD1 identical over 8 bases. From germline, CDR1 is MDHEN and CDR2 SYDVKM. The V and J ends lost 1 base and 0 bases, in that order; junction bases with no gene match: 4. The CDR3 totals 16 residues. The CDR3 nucleotides are TGTGCCAGCAGTTTATTTGTGGACAGGGCTAACTATGGCTACACCTTC. Residues: CASSLFVDRANYGYTF.